Listed here is a single T cell receptor (beta chain). Its cognate antigen is unknown. As defined, naive CD8 cells were CD45RO-negative and positively selected for CCR7, with terminally differentiated effector memory CD45RA+ cells excluded. Using immunoSEQ multiplex PCR, the repertoire was profiled, and TCRdb retains in-frame clones only, with some absent. The sample includes about 2.2 million clones, more than 85% of them seen just once. These data originate in a study of shared clonotypes between healthy human individuals. Overall study results and limits: Naive subsets typically showed greater estimated richness than memory subsets. Inspection by rarefaction showed sorted-subset sequencing to be incomplete despite large depth.

CDR3 length: 16 amino acids. Germline V lookup: CDR1 LNHNV, CDR2 YYDKDF (reference sequence). The V gene end was trimmed by 3 bases and the J gene end by 5 bases; junction bases not matched to a gene: 2. The rearrangement uses TRBV15 and TRBJ2-1; 15 nucleotides align to TRBD2. Specimen: naive CD8+ T cells from PBMCs. This TCR was sampled from a man between 18 and 29 years old in good health. Some clones in this sample may be carry-over from other donors' samples. CDR3 nucleotide sequence: TGTGCCACCAGCAGCCGGACTAGCGGGAGGGACAATGAGCAGTTCTTC. Its translation is CATSSRTSGRDNEQFF.